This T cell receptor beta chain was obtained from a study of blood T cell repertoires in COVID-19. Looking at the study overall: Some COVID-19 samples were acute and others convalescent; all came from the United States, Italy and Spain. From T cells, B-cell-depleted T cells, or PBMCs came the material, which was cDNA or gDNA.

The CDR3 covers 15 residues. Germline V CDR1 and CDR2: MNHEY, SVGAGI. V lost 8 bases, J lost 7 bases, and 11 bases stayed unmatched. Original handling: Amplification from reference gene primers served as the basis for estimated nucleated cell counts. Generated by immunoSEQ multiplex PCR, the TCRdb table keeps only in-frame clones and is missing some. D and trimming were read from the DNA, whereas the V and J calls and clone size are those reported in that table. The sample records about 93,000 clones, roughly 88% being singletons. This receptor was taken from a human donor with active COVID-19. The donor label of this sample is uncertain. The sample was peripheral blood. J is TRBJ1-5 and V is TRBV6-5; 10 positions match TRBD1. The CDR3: CASHRDRGVWQPQHF. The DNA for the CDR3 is TGTGCCAGCCATCGGGACAGGGGTGTCTGGCAGCCCCAGCATTTT.